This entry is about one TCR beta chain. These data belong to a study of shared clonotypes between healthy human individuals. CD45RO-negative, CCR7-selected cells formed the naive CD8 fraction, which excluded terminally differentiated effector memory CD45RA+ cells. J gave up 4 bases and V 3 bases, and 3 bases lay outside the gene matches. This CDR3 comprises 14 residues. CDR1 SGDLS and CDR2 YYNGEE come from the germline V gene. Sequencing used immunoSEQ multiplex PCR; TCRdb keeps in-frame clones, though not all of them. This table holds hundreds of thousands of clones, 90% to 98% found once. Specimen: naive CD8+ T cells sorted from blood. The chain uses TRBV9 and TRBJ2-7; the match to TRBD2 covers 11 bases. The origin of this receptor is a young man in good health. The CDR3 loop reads CASSGGTSGYEQYF. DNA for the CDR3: TGTGCCAGCAGCGGGGGGACTAGCGGTTACGAGCAGTACTTC.